Presented here are 25 T cell receptor beta chains from one specimen sequenced in a study of shared clonotypes between healthy human individuals. Data came from immunoSEQ multiplex PCR; TCRdb stores just in-frame clones and leaves some out. The sample includes fewer than 3 million clones, 85% to 95% of them seen just once. Sequenced input: naive CD4+ T cells from PBMCs. Documented subset: CD45RA+ positively selected. The receptors originated from a man younger than 35 in good health. Some clones in this sample may be carry-over from other donors' samples.

The rearrangement joins TRBV5-4 to TRBJ2-7, with 8 bases identical to TRBD2. This CDR3 is built from 16 residues. V gave up 0 bases and J gave up 1 base; unmatched junction bases: 6. CDR1 SGHNT and CDR2 YYREEE come from the germline V gene (reference sequence). CDR3 DNA sequence: TGTGCCAGCAGCTTGGTTAGCGGGACTATTTCCTACGAGCAGTACTTC. Translating it yields CASSLVSGTISYEQYF.

This clone has a single count. The CDR3 DNA follows: TGTGCCAGCAACCACAGGGCAGATAATGAAAAACTGTTTTTT. Protein product: CASNHRADNEKLFF. The chain couples TRBV28 to TRBJ1-4, with D possibly matching TRBD1 (6 bases). Germline CDR1 and CDR2: MDHEN and SYDVKM. The CDR3 runs 14 residues. Trimming left V 7 bases short and J 4 bases short, with 13 bases between.

The chain joins TRBV28 to TRBJ1-3; D not resolved. The CDR3 is 15 residues long. Per the germline V gene, CDR1 is MDHEN and CDR2 is SYDVKM. V was clipped by 2 bases and J by 2 bases, with 10 bases between them. The CDR3 here is CASSLPIGTGNTIYF. CDR3 in DNA: TGTGCCAGCAGTTTACCTATAGGGACTGGAAACACCATATATTTT.

V gene TRBV15 combines with J gene TRBJ1-5; D is unclear. V lost 0 bases to trimming and J lost 6 bases, with 6 bases between them. CDR1 is LNHNV and CDR2 is YYDKDF in the germline V gene (reference sequence). This CDR3 is built from 13 residues. The CDR3 is CATSRDPPQPQHF. DNA for the CDR3: TGTGCCACCAGCAGAGACCCGCCTCAGCCCCAGCATTTT.

This chain uses TRBV7-6 with TRBJ2-7, with D perhaps being TRBD1 or TRBD2 (5 bases each). This CDR3 has 15 residues. Germline V gene data show CDR1 as SGHVS and CDR2 as FNYEAQ. V lost 1 base to trimming and J lost 5 bases, with 15 bases between them. This CDR3 reads CASSLGDPRNNEQYF. CDR3 nucleotides: TGTGCCAGCAGCTTAGGGGACCCTCGTAATAACGAGCAGTACTTC. Full variable domain (remainder filled in from reference TRBV7-6 and TRBJ2-7): GAGVSQSPRYKVTKRGQDVALRCDPISGHVSLYWYRQALGQGPEFLTYFNYEAQQDKSGLPNDRFSAERPEGSISTLTIQRTEQRDSAMYRCASSLGDPRNNEQYFGPGTRLTVT.

As to this clone: The sample contains more than one DNA sequence encoding this CDR3. V usage is TRBV9 and J usage is TRBJ2-3; D is undetermined. The CDR3 loop spans 12 amino acids. Trimming removed 1 base from V and 3 bases from J, with 3 bases in between. Per the germline V gene, CDR1 is SGDLS and CDR2 is YYNGEE. CDR3 DNA sequence: TGTGCCAGCAGCGTATCAACAGATACGCAGTATTTT. Translation gives CASSVSTDTQYF.

The chain carries TRBV5-1 and TRBJ2-5; 7 positions match TRBD2. V lost 4 bases, J lost 5 bases, and 11 bases stayed unmatched. Germline V gene lookup returns CDR1 SGHRS and CDR2 YFSETQ. This CDR3 spans 15 amino acids. Here the CDR3 reads CASSPAGTKGETQYF. CDR3 sequence (DNA): TGCGCCAGCAGCCCCGCCGGGACTAAGGGGGAGACCCAGTACTTC. The whole variable domain, remainder taken from reference TRBV5-1 and TRBJ2-5, is KAGVTQTPRYLIKTRGQQVTLSCSPISGHRSVSWYQQTPGQGLQFLFEYFSETQRNKGNFPGRFSGRQFSNSRSEMNVSTLELGDSALYLCASSPAGTKGETQYFGPGTRLLVL.

The V call is TRBV5-1, the J call TRBJ1-1; TRBD1 is a possible D gene (5 bases). V lost 4 bases and J lost 4, with 8 bases in between. There are 12 residues in the CDR3. CDR1 is SGHRS, CDR2 YFSETQ, per germline. CDR3: CASSPGSTEAFF. CDR3 DNA sequence: TGCGCCAGCAGCCCAGGGAGCACTGAAGCTTTCTTT.

The chain is built from TRBV25-1 and TRBJ2-7; D call uncertain. The V and J ends lost 10 bases and 0 bases respectively, with 13 bases between them. CDR1 is MGHDK, CDR2 SYGVNS, per germline. The CDR3 is 13 amino acids. The DNA for the CDR3 is TGTGCCACCGCCGACTCGAGCTCCTACGAGCAGTACTTC. As protein: CATADSSSYEQYF.

This clone was seen just once. V is TRBV19 and J is TRBJ2-7, with D perhaps matching TRBD2 (5 bases). Germline V CDR1 and CDR2: LNHDA, SQIVND (reference sequence). The CDR3 length is 13 residues. Trimming cost V 6 bases and J 1 base, with 10 bases left between them. CDR3 sequence: CASSERRSYEQYF. Here the CDR3 DNA reads TGTGCCAGTAGCGAGAGGAGGTCCTACGAGCAGTACTTC.

This chain links TRBV4-1 with TRBJ2-7; 8 positions match TRBD1. The germline gives CDR1 MGHRA, CDR2 YSYEKL. The CDR3 covers 17 residues. The V gene end was trimmed by 4 bases and the J gene end by 0 bases; junction bases not matched to a gene: 11. This CDR3 is CASSLRWGQEGSYEQYF. CDR3 nucleotides: TGCGCCAGCAGCCTGCGGTGGGGACAGGAAGGCTCCTACGAGCAGTACTTC.

Worth noting for this clone: This CDR3 is also generated by other DNA sequences in the sample. The chain has TRBV2 and TRBJ2-7, with D unresolved. With 2 bases removed from V and 0 bases from J, the gap between germline ends came to 2 bases. The CDR3 contains 12 residues. CDR1 and CDR2 (germline): SNHLY, FYNNEI. In nucleotides, the CDR3 is TGTGCCAGCAGTGAAAACTCCTACGAGCAGTACTTC. It yields the protein CASSENSYEQYF.

The genes are TRBV6-6 and TRBJ2-3; D call uncertain. Germline assignment: CDR1 MNHNY and CDR2 SVGAGI (reference sequence). The CDR3 runs to 13 residues. Trimming stripped 6 bases from V and 6 bases from J, with 13 bases between. The CDR3 sequence: CASRVDLWDTQYF. The CDR3, as DNA: TGTGCCAGCAGGGTGGACCTGTGGGATACGCAGTATTTT.

The genes are TRBV9 and TRBJ2-1, with 7 nucleotides matching TRBD2. The CDR3 spans 14 residues. The V gene's germline CDR1 is SGDLS and CDR2 YYNGEE. V trimming: 3 bases; J trimming: 12 bases; junction bases outside the gene matches: 12. CDR3 amino acids: CASSGVPGPSGQFF. CDR3 DNA sequence: TGTGCCAGCAGCGGGGTCCCAGGTCCTAGCGGGCAGTTCTTC. The full variable domain, with the rest looked up from reference TRBV9 and TRBJ2-1, is DSGVTQTPKHLITATGQRVTLRCSPRSGDLSVYWYQQSLDQGLQFLIQYYNGEERAKGNILERFSAQQFPDLHSELNLSSLELGDSALYFCASSGVPGPSGQFFGPGTRLTVL.

The chain carries TRBV27 and TRBJ2-2; no definite D call. Germline V lookup: CDR1 MNHEY, CDR2 SMNVEV (reference sequence). The CDR3 loop spans 16 amino acids. Trimming left V 3 bases short and J 4 bases short, with 15 bases between. CDR3 DNA: TGTGCCAGCAGTTTTCACGGCCGGGCAAGCACCGGGGAGCTGTTTTTT. The encoded protein is CASSFHGRASTGELFF.

The chain carries TRBV7-3 and TRBJ2-5, with D hard to call. Germline V gene sequence: CDR1 SGHTA, CDR2 FQGTGA. Trimming took 8 bases from V and 4 from J, leaving 14 bases between them. The CDR3 spans 13 residues. This chain's CDR3 is CASGNWGGETQYF. The CDR3 region has the DNA TGTGCCAGCGGCAACTGGGGTGGAGAGACCCAGTACTTC.

This clone appeared a single time. The chain couples TRBV11-2 to TRBJ2-3, with 13 bases aligning to TRBD2. The germline V gene has CDR1 SGHAT and CDR2 FQNNGV. V gave up 3 bases and J gave up 4 bases; unmatched junction bases: 10. The CDR3 spans 18 residues. This CDR3 is CASSLGLAGSLGADTQYF. DNA for the CDR3: TGTGCCAGCAGCTTGGGACTAGCGGGGAGCCTGGGCGCAGATACGCAGTATTTT. The entire variable domain, with the rest obtained from reference TRBV11-2 and TRBJ2-3, is as follows: EAGVAQSPRYKIIEKRQSVAFWCNPISGHATLYWYQQILGQGPKLLIQFQNNGVVDDSQLPKDRFSAERLKGVDSTLKIQPAKLEDSAVYLCASSLGLAGSLGADTQYFGPGTRLTVL.

Turning to this clone: A much larger clonotype is one base distant, so this may be a read error. This rearrangement joins TRBV11-2 to TRBJ2-5, with D unresolved. This CDR3 is built from 10 residues. Trimming took off 5 bases at V and 3 bases at J, with 1 base between the two ends. Per the germline V gene, CDR1 is SGHAT and CDR2 is FQNNGV. The CDR3 coding sequence is TGTGCCAGCAGCGAAGAGACCCAGTACTTC. This sequence encodes CASSEETQYF.

This rearrangement joins TRBV28 to TRBJ2-3; a weak D match, TRBD2 (5 bases). The CDR3 length is 11 residues. Trimming cost V 7 bases and J 5 bases, with 7 bases left between them. Germline V lookup: CDR1 MDHEN, CDR2 SYDVKM. The CDR3 coding sequence is TGTGCCAGCATTCGGGGAGATACGCAGTATTTT. This encodes CASIRGDTQYF.

The V gene is TRBV18, the J gene TRBJ2-7, with TRBD2 matching 8 bases. With 0 bases clipped from V and 7 bases from J, the junction kept 8 bases outside the gene matches. CDR1 and CDR2 (germline): KGHSH, LQKENI. The CDR3 loop spans 15 amino acids. The CDR3 DNA sequence: TGTGCCAGCTCACCACCCAGCGGGAGATTTGGGGAGCAGTACTTC. It specifies CASSPPSGRFGEQYF.

The V call is TRBV18, the J call TRBJ2-1; perhaps TRBD1 as D (5 bases). Trimming removed 2 bases from V and 0 bases from J, with 8 bases in between. Germline V lookup: CDR1 KGHSH, CDR2 LQKENI. This CDR3 is built from 15 residues. The CDR3 protein is CASSPFDSSYNEQFF. CDR3 DNA sequence: TGTGCCAGCTCACCATTCGACAGCTCCTACAATGAGCAGTTCTTC.

The CDR3 loop reads CAWTRAGGLAQYF. The CDR3 nucleotides are TGTGCCTGGACCCGAGCGGGAGGGCTGGCTCAGTACTTC. J is TRBJ2-5 and V is TRBV30; TRBD2 agrees at 10 bases. CDR1 and CDR2 from the germline V gene are GTSNPN and SVGIG (reference sequence). V lost 4 bases, J lost 11 bases, and 10 bases stayed unmatched. The CDR3 totals 13 residues.

The genes are TRBV28 and TRBJ2-7; no clear D. The CDR3 has 13 residues. CDR1 MDHEN and CDR2 SYDVKM come from the germline V gene. Trimming cost V 5 bases and J 2 bases, with 10 bases left between them. CDR3: CASSLTITYEQYF. CDR3 nucleotide sequence: TGTGCCAGCAGTCTAACAATAACCTACGAGCAGTACTTC.

The chain links TRBV7-8 to TRBJ2-3, with D unresolved. Trimming removed 1 base from V and 1 base from J, with 6 bases in between. This CDR3 comprises 14 residues. Germline CDR1 reads SGHVS; CDR2 reads FQNEAQ. The CDR3 region is CASSLGRGTDTQYF. DNA for the CDR3: TGTGCCAGCAGCTTAGGGCGCGGCACAGATACGCAGTATTTT.

The gene calls are TRBV28 and TRBJ1-1; D unresolved. The V gene's germline CDR1 is MDHEN and CDR2 SYDVKM. CDR3 size: 13 residues. Trimming pared 6 bases from V and 0 bases from J, leaving 8 bases between. The CDR3 sequence: CASSTVVNTEAFF. DNA of the CDR3: TGTGCCAGCAGCACTGTGGTGAACACTGAAGCTTTCTTT. Variable domain in full (rest from reference TRBV28 and TRBJ1-1): DVKVTQSSRYLVKRTGEKVFLECVQDMDHENMFWYRQDPGLGLRLIYFSYDVKMKEKGDIPEGYSVSREKKERFSLILESASTNQTSMYLCASSTVVNTEAFFGQGTRLTVV.